This T cell receptor beta chain is from a study of human T cells and chemical hapten exposure. For the study at large: The use of 2% DPC on approximately 2 cm by approximately 2 cm of upper inner arm skin constituted sensitization. Slight volume differences across pooled libraries mainly accounted for varying per-sample TCR yields.

This clonotype was recorded a few times. One entry per CDR3 protein, called by TCRdb with MiXCR from the RACE reads. The repertoire holds some 190,000 distinct CDR3 sequences, with around 24% as singletons. Documented time point: patch test 1, 2 weeks after DPC sensitization. Described treatment: therapeutic diphenylcyclopropenone sensitization with weekly scalp DPC. This CDR3 is 12 amino acids long. Deletions cut 4 bases from V and 3 bases from J, with 9 bases between. Germline loops: CDR1 DFQATT, CDR2 SNEGSKA (reference sequence). Here the sequenced sample was whole blood, taken in connection with sensitization to the hapten diphenylcyclopropenone (DPC). The sequence derives from a woman aged 45-65 years with alopecia areata. Some clones in this sample may be carry-over from other donors' samples. The rearrangement links TRBV20-1 to TRBJ1-2; tentatively, D is TRBD1 (6 bases). DNA of the CDR3: TGCAGTGCTACCAGGGGCGACTATGGCTACACCTTC. Amino acids: CSATRGDYGYTF.